Each of the 16 T cell receptor beta chains below was sequenced from the same sample in a study of T-cell reconstitution after alpha-beta-depleted transplantation in children. Preparing the TCRbeta library involved the use of unique molecular identifiers. In TCRdb, the PCR reads were re-called with MiXCR into one record per CDR3 protein. Of 500,000 to 600,000 distinct CDR3 sequences listed, roughly 18% are singletons. The input for sequencing was PBMCs from the stem cell graft donor, taken from the stem cell graft. The receptors derive from a human donor who donated a stem cell graft to a child with acute lymphoblastic leukemia.

The V and J genes are TRBV12-3 or TRBV12-4 and TRBJ2-3; D ambiguous. Trimming cost V 3 bases and J 2 bases, with 12 bases left between them. CDR3 length equals 15 residues. The CDR3 here is CASSFRAQPTDTQYF. CDR3 bases: TGTGCCAGCAGTTTCCGTGCGCAGCCCACAGATACGCAGTATTTT.

This clonotype has only a few counts. In DNA, the CDR3 is TGTGCCAGCAGCGTTGGGGAGGCCCTACCCCACGAGCAGTACTTC. It specifies CASSVGEALPHEQYF. The chain links TRBV9 to TRBJ2-7; tentative D call: TRBD2 (6 bases). This CDR3 has 15 residues. Germline V gene data show CDR1 as SGDLS and CDR2 as YYNGEE. Trimming shortened V by 2 bases and J by 5 bases, and 17 bases separated the two germline ends.

Turning to this clonotype: The germline gene is not matched at one end of the junction; a read error may be the cause. The rearrangement uses TRBV6-1 and TRBJ2-5; 14 bases align to TRBD2. CDR1 is MNHNS, CDR2 SASEGT, per germline. The CDR3 has 15 amino acids. The CDR3 coding sequence is TGTGCCAGCAGTCGGACTAGCGGGAGGAAAGAGACCCATTACTTC. It is translated as CASSRTSGRKETHYF.

The gene calls are TRBV4-1 and TRBJ1-2; 7 bases agree with TRBD1. V trimming: 2 bases; J trimming: 6 bases; junction bases outside the gene matches: 9. Per the germline V gene, CDR1 is MGHRA and CDR2 is YSYEKL. This CDR3 has 15 amino acids. The CDR3 spells CASSQPLTGADGYTF. The CDR3 bases are TGCGCCAGCAGCCAACCGCTCACAGGGGCCGATGGCTACACCTTC.

This clonotype was detected a few times. This chain joins TRBV25-1 and TRBJ2-6; D is ambiguous. Trimming pared 6 bases from V and 0 bases from J, leaving 3 bases between. CDR1 and CDR2 from the germline V gene are MGHDK and SYGVNS. This CDR3 is built from 13 residues. The CDR3 sequence is CASRISGANVLTF. As DNA, the CDR3 is TGTGCCAGCAGGATCTCTGGGGCCAACGTCCTGACTTTC. The full variable domain, its missing parts supplied by reference TRBV25-1 and TRBJ2-6, is EADIYQTPRYLVIGTGKKITLECSQTMGHDKMYWYQQDPGMELHLIHYSYGVNSTEKGDLSSESTVSRIRTEHFPLTLESARPSHTSQYLCASRISGANVLTFGAGSRLTVL.

This clonotype was seen only a few times. V is TRBV4-1 and J is TRBJ2-2; 10 bases agree with TRBD2. Germline V CDR1 and CDR2: MGHRA, YSYEKL. The J segment lost 6 bases and the V segment lost 0 bases, leaving 4 bases of the junction unmatched. The CDR3 loop spans 16 amino acids. CDR3 nucleotide sequence: TGCGCCAGCAGCCAAGATTCGCTAGCGGGAGCCGGGGAGCTGTTTTTT. This sequence encodes CASSQDSLAGAGELFF.

The genes are TRBV20-1 and TRBJ2-2; D is uncertain. Per the germline V gene, CDR1 is DFQATT and CDR2 is SNEGSKA (reference sequence). With 0 bases removed from V and 6 bases from J, the gap between germline ends came to 17 bases. CDR3 length: 16 amino acids. CDR3 DNA sequence: TGCAGTGCTAGAGACTCCCTGGTCTGGGGATCCGGGGAGCTGTTTTTT. It encodes CSARDSLVWGSGELFF.

This chain uses TRBV7-6 with TRBJ1-3, with D perhaps TRBD1 (5 bases). The germline V gene encodes CDR1 SGHVS and CDR2 FNYEAQ. This CDR3 contains 15 residues. Trimming pared 1 base from V and 2 bases from J, leaving 9 bases between. CDR3 DNA: TGTGCCAGCAGCTTAGAATGGGGGACTGGAAACACCATATATTTT. It encodes CASSLEWGTGNTIYF. Combining the CDR3 with reference TRBV7-6 and TRBJ1-3 gives the whole variable domain GAGVSQSPRYKVTKRGQDVALRCDPISGHVSLYWYRQALGQGPEFLTYFNYEAQQDKSGLPNDRFSAERPEGSISTLTIQRTEQRDSAMYRCASSLEWGTGNTIYFGEGSWLTVV.

V usage is TRBV12-3 or TRBV12-4 and J usage is TRBJ2-5; unclear D gene. V was pared by 6 bases and J by 1 base, with 12 bases between. CDR3 length: 14 residues. The CDR3 bases are TGTGCCAGCAGACCCTCCGGGTCCCAAGAGACCCAGTACTTC. Its protein is CASRPSGSQETQYF.

This clonotype has just a few counts. This chain joins TRBV10-2 and TRBJ2-1; 7 nucleotides line up with TRBD2. CDR1 WSHSY and CDR2 SAAADI come from the germline V gene. This CDR3 region has 15 residues. The junction had 7 bases not matched to a gene; V was cut back by 2 bases and J by 6 bases. This chain's CDR3 is CASSEETSPFNEQFF. In DNA form, the CDR3 reads TGCGCCAGCAGTGAGGAGACTAGCCCATTCAATGAGCAGTTCTTC.

This clonotype was recorded at least ten times. This sequence joins TRBV6-5 and TRBJ1-5; D may be TRBD1 (6 bases). Germline CDR1 and CDR2: MNHEY and SVGAGI. Trimming stripped 0 bases from V and 5 bases from J, with 17 bases between. This CDR3 has 17 residues. Written as DNA, the CDR3 is TGTGCCAGCAGTTACTCGGTGATCAAAAAGGGGGATCAGCCCCAGCATTTT. Its translation: CASSYSVIKKGDQPQHF.

This chain links TRBV7-9 with TRBJ1-2; D possibly corresponds to TRBD1 (6 bases). The CDR3 has 15 amino acids. Germline V gene data show CDR1 as SEHNR and CDR2 as FQNEAQ (reference sequence). V gave up 1 base and J gave up 3 bases, with 12 bases separating them. The CDR3 DNA is TGTGCCAGCAGCTTAGATGGGACAAATTACTATGGCTACACCTTC. Translating it yields CASSLDGTNYYGYTF.

This clonotype was seen a few times. The V gene is TRBV6-6, the J gene TRBJ1-2; D uncertain. The V gene's germline CDR1 is MNHNY and CDR2 SVGAGI (reference sequence). The V end was cut by 0 bases, the J end by 5 bases, with 7 bases between. The CDR3 has 13 residues. CDR3 DNA sequence: TGTGCCAGCAGTTACTCTGACACGTATGGCTACACCTTC. Amino acid sequence: CASSYSDTYGYTF.

This clonotype occurred many times. This chain connects TRBV20-1 to TRBJ1-1, with 10 bases fitting TRBD1. V was pared by 0 bases and J by 4 bases, with 5 bases of the junction left unmatched. The CDR3 runs 15 residues. CDR1 and CDR2 from the germline V gene are DFQATT and SNEGSKA (reference sequence). The CDR3 region is CSARDPGQGSTEAFF. The CDR3 nucleotides are TGCAGTGCTAGAGACCCGGGACAGGGGTCCACTGAAGCTTTCTTT.

The chain uses TRBV5-1 and TRBJ1-6; 8 bases agree with TRBD1. V lost 8 bases, J lost 8 bases, and 9 bases stayed unmatched. Germline CDR1 reads SGHRS; CDR2 reads YFSETQ. The CDR3 extends over 14 amino acids. The chain's CDR3 is CASTWTGLDSPLHF. CDR3 nucleotides: TGCGCCAGTACGTGGACAGGGCTGGATTCACCCCTCCACTTT.

This clonotype was detected only a few times. Because the CDR3's place on the DNA is in doubt, the DNA is left out and the CDR3 is given as listed by TCRdb. V and J are TRBV21-1 and TRBJ1-4; the table assigns TRBD1, which was not confirmed against the DNA. TRBV21-1 is assigned pseudogene status. The CDR3 has 18 residues if both end residues are counted. This CDR3 is CASSNVAQGTATNEKLFF.